This T cell receptor beta chain originates from a study of CD8+ T cells in alopecia areata. Looked up from germline, CDR1 is SGHDN and CDR2 is FVKESK. With 1 base removed from V and 3 bases from J, the gap between germline ends came to 4 bases. The CDR3 has 12 residues. This sample's treatment: oral pan-JAK inhibitor, 5-10 mg twice daily. As the sequencing template, cDNA was produced by extracting RNA and reverse transcribing it. Generated by immunoSEQ multiplex PCR, the TCRdb table keeps only in-frame clones and is missing some. The sample lists some 180,000 clones, approximately 50% seen once, with about 9.5% in the top ten.

The source is a human donor with alopecia areata. Sequenced material: CD8+ T cells sorted from blood, taken around week 54, from a patient treated with tofacitinib. The V gene is TRBV14, the J gene TRBJ2-7; D is uncertain. The CDR3, as DNA: TGTGCCAGCAGCCAAGTCCTCTACGAGCAGTACTTC. Translation gives CASSQVLYEQYF.